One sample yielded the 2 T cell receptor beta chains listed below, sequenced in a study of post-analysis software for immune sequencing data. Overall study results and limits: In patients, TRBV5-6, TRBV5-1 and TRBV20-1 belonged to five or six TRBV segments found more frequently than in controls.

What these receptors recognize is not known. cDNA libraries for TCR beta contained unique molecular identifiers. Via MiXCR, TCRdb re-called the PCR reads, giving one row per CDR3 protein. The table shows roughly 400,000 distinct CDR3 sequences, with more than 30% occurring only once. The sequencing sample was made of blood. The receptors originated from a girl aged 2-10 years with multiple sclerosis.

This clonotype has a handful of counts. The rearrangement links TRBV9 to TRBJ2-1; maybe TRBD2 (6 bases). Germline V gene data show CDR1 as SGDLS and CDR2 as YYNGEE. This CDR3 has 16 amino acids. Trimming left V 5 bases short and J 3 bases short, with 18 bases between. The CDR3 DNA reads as TGTGCCAGCAGTGGGGCCGGGTCTAGCGTCTACAATGAGCAGTTCTTC. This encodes CASSGAGSSVYNEQFF.

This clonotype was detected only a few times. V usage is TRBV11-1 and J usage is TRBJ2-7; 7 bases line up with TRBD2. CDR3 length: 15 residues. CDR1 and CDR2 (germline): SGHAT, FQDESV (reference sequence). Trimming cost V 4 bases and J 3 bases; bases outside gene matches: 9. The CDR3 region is CASSYGTTAYYEQYF. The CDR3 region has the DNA TGTGCCAGCAGCTATGGGACTACAGCTTACTACGAGCAGTACTTC. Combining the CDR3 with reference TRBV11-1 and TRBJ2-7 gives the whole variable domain EAEVAQSPRYKITEKSQAVAFWCDPISGHATLYWYRQILGQGPELLVQFQDESVVDDSQLPKDRFSAERLKGVDSTLKIQPAELGDSAMYLCASSYGTTAYYEQYFGPGTRLTVT.